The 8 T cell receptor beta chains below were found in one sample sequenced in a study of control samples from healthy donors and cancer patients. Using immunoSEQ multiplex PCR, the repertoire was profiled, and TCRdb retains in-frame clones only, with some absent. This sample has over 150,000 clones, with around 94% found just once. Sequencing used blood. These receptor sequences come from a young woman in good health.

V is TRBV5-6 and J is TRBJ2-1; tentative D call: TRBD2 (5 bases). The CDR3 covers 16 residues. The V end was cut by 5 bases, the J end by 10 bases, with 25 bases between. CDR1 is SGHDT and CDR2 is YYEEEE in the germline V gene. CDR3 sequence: CASRSGSRPPQEEQFF. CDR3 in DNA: TGTGCCAGCAGGTCGGGGAGCCGGCCCCCTCAGGAGGAGCAGTTCTTC.

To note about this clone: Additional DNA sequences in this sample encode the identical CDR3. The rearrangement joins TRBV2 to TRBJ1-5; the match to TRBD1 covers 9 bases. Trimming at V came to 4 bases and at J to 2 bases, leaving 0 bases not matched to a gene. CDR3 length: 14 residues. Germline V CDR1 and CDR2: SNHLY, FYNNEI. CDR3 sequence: CASSGTGGNQPQHF. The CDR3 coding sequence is TGTGCCAGCAGTGGGACAGGGGGCAATCAGCCCCAGCATTTT. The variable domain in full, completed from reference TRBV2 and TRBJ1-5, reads EPEVTQTPSHQVTQMGQEVILRCVPISNHLYFYWYRQILGQKVEFLVSFYNNEISEKSEIFDDQFSVERPDGSNFTLKIRSTKLEDSAMYFCASSGTGGNQPQHFGDGTRLSIL.

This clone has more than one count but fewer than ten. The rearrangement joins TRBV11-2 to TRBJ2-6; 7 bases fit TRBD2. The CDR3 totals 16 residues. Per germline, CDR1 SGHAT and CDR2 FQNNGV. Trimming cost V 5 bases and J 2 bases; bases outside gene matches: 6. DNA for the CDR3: TGTGCCAGCAGCCCACTGGGAGGGACTGGGGCCAACGTCCTGACTTTC. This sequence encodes CASSPLGGTGANVLTF.

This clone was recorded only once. CDR3 residues: CASSEYREQGANYGYTF. CDR3 nucleotides: TGTGCCAGCAGTGAATATAGGGAGCAGGGAGCTAACTATGGCTACACCTTC. The gene calls are TRBV25-1 and TRBJ1-2; D possibly corresponds to TRBD1 (5 bases). V was pared by 0 bases and J by 0 bases, with 14 bases between. The CDR3 length is 17 residues. The V gene's germline CDR1 is MGHDK and CDR2 SYGVNS.

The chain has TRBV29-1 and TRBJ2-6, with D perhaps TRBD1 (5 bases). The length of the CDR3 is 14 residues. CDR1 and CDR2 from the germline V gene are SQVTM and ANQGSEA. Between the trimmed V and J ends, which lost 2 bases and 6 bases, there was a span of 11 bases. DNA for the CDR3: TGCAGCGTTGAATTGGCTGGGGCGGCCAACGTCCTGACTTTC. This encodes CSVELAGAANVLTF.

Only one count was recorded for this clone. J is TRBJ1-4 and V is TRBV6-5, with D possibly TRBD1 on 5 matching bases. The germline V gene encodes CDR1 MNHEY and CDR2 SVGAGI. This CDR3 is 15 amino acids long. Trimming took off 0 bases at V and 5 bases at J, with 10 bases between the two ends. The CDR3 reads CASSYSFQGNEKLFF. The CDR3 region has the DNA TGTGCCAGCAGTTACTCTTTTCAGGGCAATGAAAAACTGTTTTTT.

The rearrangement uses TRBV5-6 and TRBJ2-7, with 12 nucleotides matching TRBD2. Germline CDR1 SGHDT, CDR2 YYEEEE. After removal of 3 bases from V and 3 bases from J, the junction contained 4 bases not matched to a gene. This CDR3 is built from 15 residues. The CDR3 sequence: CASSWLTSGGYEQYF. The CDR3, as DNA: TGTGCCAGCAGCTGGCTGACTAGCGGGGGCTACGAGCAGTACTTC.

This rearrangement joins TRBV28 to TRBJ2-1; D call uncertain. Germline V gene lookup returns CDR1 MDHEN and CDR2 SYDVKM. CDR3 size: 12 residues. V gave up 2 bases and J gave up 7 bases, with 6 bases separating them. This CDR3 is CASSLGVNEQFF. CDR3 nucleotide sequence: TGTGCCAGCAGTTTAGGGGTGAATGAGCAGTTCTTC.